This paragraph covers one TCR beta chain sequence. Under the authors' procedure: Estimated nucleated cell counts came from reference gene primer amplification. Measured with immunoSEQ multiplex PCR; TCRdb has only the in-frame clones, and not every one. V, J and clone size derive from that table, while D and trimming were established from the DNA sequence. The sample has about 89,000 clones; 81% are singletons. The sample belongs to a study of blood T cell repertoires in COVID-19. Overall study context: Sites across the United States, Italy and Spain contributed samples from acute and convalescent COVID-19. T cells, B-cell-depleted T cells, or PBMCs provided the cDNA or gDNA that served as material.

The CDR3 has 12 amino acids. The germline gives CDR1 SGDLS, CDR2 YYNGEE. Trimming pared 7 bases from V and 1 base from J, leaving 8 bases between. The sample taken for sequencing was peripheral blood. J is TRBJ1-1 and V is TRBV9, with D unresolved. The receptor comes from a woman of 80 years or more with acute or convalescent COVID-19. The CDR3 nucleotides read TGTGCCAGCGGAAGGAGGAACACTGAAGCTTTCTTT. Its protein is CASGRRNTEAFF.